These 6 T cell receptor beta chains share one sample of origin, sequenced in a study of blood T cell repertoires in COVID-19. TCRdb's copy holds only in-frame clones and misses some; the assay was immunoSEQ multiplex PCR. The data contain 150,000 to 200,000 clones, approximately 85% of them singletons. Material for sequencing was peripheral blood. All receptors derive from a human donor with active or convalescent COVID-19. The donor label of this sample is uncertain.

The chain carries TRBV6-2 or TRBV6-3 and TRBJ1-5; the D is unclear. Germline CDR1 is MNHEY and CDR2 is SVGEGT. The CDR3 has 16 amino acids. Trimming left V 2 bases short and J 3 bases short, with 14 bases between. Here the CDR3 DNA reads TGTGCCAGCAGTTACCTGGGTAGAGGGAACAATCAGCCCCAGCATTTT. This codes for CASSYLGRGNNQPQHF.

This chain joins TRBV3-1 (or the pseudogene TRBV3-2) and TRBJ2-3, with a tentative D call TRBD1 (6 bases). Germline CDR1 is LGHDT and CDR2 is YNNKEL (reference sequence). CDR3 length: 13 residues. V lost 5 bases and J 8 bases, leaving 14 bases between the germline ends. CDR3 DNA: TGTGCCAGCAGCGACCGGGCACAGGGTACGCAGTATTTT. It codes for CASSDRAQGTQYF.

V is TRBV7-9 and J is TRBJ1-4; 9 positions agree with TRBD1. V shed 5 bases and J 0 bases; nucleotides not matched to a gene: 7. Germline assignment: CDR1 SEHNR and CDR2 FQNEAQ (reference sequence). The CDR3 is 17 residues long. In nucleotides, the CDR3 is TGTGCCAGCAGCCCCGGACAGGGGCTTGCAACTAATGAAAAACTGTTTTTT. It yields the protein CASSPGQGLATNEKLFF.

The CDR3: CASSGTSGSNEQFF. The CDR3 nucleotides read TGTGCCAGCTCTGGGACTAGCGGGAGCAATGAGCAGTTCTTC. This chain uses TRBV18 with TRBJ2-1; 14 nucleotides align to TRBD2. The CDR3 has 14 residues. The V and J ends lost 6 bases and 6 bases, in that order; junction bases with no gene match: 1. CDR1 KGHSH and CDR2 LQKENI come from the germline V gene. The variable domain in full, with the rest retrieved from reference TRBV18 and TRBJ2-1, is NAGVMQNPRHLVRRRGQEARLRCSPMKGHSHVYWYRQLPEEGLKFMVYLQKENIIDESGMPKERFSAEFPKEGPSILRIQQVVRGDSAAYFCASSGTSGSNEQFFGPGTRLTVL.

This clone was recorded a few times. J is TRBJ2-3 and V is TRBV10-2; D uncertain. The CDR3 runs 13 residues. The ends were cut back, 2 bases at V and 2 bases at J, with 5 bases in the middle. Germline V lookup: CDR1 WSHSY, CDR2 SAAADI. The CDR3 DNA is TGCGCCAGCAGTGAGCCTTTCACAGATACGCAGTATTTT. Residues: CASSEPFTDTQYF.

The chain couples TRBV5-4 to TRBJ1-6, with D perhaps matching TRBD1 (6 bases). The ends were cut back, 4 bases at V and 10 bases at J, with 15 bases in the middle. CDR3 length: 14 amino acids. Germline-derived CDR1 and CDR2 are SGHNT and YYREEE (reference sequence). The CDR3 is CASSKQGGQSPLHF. The CDR3 DNA follows: TGTGCCAGCAGCAAACAGGGCGGCCAATCACCCCTCCACTTT.